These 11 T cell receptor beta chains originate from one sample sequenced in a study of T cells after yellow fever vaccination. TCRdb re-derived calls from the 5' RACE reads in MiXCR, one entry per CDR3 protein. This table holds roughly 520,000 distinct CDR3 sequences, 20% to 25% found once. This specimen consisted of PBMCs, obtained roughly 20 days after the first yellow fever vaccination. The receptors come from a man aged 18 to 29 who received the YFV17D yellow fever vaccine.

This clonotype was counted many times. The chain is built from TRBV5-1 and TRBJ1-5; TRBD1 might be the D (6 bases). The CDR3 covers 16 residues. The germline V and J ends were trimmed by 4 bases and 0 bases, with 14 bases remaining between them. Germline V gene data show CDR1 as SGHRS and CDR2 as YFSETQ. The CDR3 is CASSPTGSYSNQPQHF. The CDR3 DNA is TGCGCCAGCAGCCCGACAGGTTCCTATAGCAATCAGCCCCAGCATTTT.

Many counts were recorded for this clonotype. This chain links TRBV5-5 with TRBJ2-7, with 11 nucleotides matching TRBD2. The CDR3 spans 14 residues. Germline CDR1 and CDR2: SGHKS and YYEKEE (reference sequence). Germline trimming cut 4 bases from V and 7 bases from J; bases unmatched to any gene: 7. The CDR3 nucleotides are TGTGCCAGCAGCACATATAGCGGGGGGGAAGAGCAGTACGTC. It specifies CASSTYSGGEEQYV.

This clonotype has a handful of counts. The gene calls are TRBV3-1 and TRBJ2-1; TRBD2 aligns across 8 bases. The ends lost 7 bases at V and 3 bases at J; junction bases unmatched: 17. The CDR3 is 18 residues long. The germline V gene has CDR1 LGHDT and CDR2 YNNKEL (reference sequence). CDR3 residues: CASTCAAGADRCYNEQFF. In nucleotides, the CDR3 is TGTGCCAGCACCTGTGCAGCGGGGGCCGACCGGTGCTACAATGAGCAGTTCTTC.

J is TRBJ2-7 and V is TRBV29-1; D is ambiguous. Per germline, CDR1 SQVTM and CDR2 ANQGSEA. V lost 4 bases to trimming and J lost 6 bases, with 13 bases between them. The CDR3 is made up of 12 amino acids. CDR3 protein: CSVVGQTFEQYF. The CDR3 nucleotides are TGCAGCGTTGTGGGCCAGACCTTCGAGCAGTACTTC.

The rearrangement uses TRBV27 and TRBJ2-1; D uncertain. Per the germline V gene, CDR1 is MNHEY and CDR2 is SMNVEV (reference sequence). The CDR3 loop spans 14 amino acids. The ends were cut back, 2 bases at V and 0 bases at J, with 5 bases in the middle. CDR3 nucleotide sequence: TGTGCCAGCAGTTTAGCCTACTCCTACAATGAGCAGTTCTTC. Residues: CASSLAYSYNEQFF.

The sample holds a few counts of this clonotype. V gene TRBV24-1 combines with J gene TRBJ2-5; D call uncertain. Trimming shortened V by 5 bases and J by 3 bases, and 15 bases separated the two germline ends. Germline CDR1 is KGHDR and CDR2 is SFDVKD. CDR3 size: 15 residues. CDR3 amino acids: CATSGTASQEETQYF. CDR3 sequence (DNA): TGTGCCACCAGTGGTACAGCCTCCCAGGAAGAGACCCAGTACTTC.

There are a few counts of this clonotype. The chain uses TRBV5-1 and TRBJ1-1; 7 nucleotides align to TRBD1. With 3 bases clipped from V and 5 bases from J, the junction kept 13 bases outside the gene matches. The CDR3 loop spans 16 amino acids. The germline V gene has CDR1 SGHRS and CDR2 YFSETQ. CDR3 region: CASSSARQGGRTEAFF. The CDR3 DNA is TGCGCCAGCAGCTCAGCCCGACAGGGAGGTAGGACTGAAGCTTTCTTT.

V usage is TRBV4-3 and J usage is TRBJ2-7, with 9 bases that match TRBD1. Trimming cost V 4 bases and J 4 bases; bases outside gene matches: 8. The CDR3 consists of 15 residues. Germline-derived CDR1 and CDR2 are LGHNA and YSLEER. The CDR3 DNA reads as TGCGCCAGCAGCCCGGGACAGGGCATTCTTTACGAGCAGTACTTC. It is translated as CASSPGQGILYEQYF.

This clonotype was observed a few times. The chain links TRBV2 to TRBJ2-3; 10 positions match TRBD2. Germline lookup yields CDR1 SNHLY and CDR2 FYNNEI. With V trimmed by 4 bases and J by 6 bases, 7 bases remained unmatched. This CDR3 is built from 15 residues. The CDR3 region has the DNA TGTGCCAGCAGTGTGGGCAGCGGGGGGGCCGATACGCAGTATTTT. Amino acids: CASSVGSGGADTQYF.

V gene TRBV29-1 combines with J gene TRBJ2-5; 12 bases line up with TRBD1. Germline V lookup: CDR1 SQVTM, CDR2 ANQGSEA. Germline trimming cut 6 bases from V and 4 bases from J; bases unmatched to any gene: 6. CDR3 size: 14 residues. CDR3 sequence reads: CSVAGTGGGETQYF. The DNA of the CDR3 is TGCAGCGTAGCCGGGACAGGGGGCGGAGAGACCCAGTACTTC.

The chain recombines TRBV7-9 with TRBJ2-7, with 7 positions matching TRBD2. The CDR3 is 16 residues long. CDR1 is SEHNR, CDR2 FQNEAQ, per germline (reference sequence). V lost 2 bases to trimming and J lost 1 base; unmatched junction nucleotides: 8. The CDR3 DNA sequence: TGTGCCAGCAGCTTACCGGCGACTAGCTCGTCCTACGAGCAGTACTTC. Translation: CASSLPATSSSYEQYF.